The next 26 T cell receptor beta chains were all read from a single sample in a study of blood T cell repertoires in COVID-19. Some clones are missing from TCRdb's copy, which holds only in-frame ones; the method was immunoSEQ multiplex PCR. The sample holds 130,000 to 150,000 clones, roughly 90% seen once. Source material: peripheral blood. The receptors here all came from a man between 65 and 79 years old with acute or convalescent COVID-19.

CDR3 DNA sequence: TGTGCCAGCAGCTTGCAGGGGATTAATTCACCCCTCCACTTT. Translated: CASSLQGINSPLHF. This chain uses TRBV5-4 with TRBJ1-6, with D perhaps matching TRBD1 (6 bases). The CDR3 has 14 amino acids. Germline assignment: CDR1 SGHNT and CDR2 YYREEE (reference sequence). V was shortened by 1 base and J by 6 bases, with 8 bases between the two germline ends.

The rearrangement links TRBV5-1 to TRBJ2-3, with a weak D call TRBD1 (6 bases). V was clipped by 2 bases and J by 0 bases, with 16 bases between them. This CDR3 comprises 17 residues. Germline V CDR1 and CDR2: SGHRS, YFSETQ. The CDR3 loop is CASSFKPTGSSTDTQYF. DNA for the CDR3: TGCGCCAGCAGCTTTAAGCCTACAGGGAGTAGCACAGATACGCAGTATTTT.

As for this clone: This sample also contains other DNA sequences that code for the same CDR3. CDR3 region: CASSLSGDTEAFF. CDR3 coding DNA: TGTGCCAGCAGCTTAAGCGGAGACACTGAAGCTTTCTTT. The genes are TRBV7-8 and TRBJ1-1; no clear D gene. With 2 bases removed from V and 3 bases from J, the gap between germline ends came to 7 bases. Germline CDR1 is SGHVS and CDR2 is FQNEAQ. This CDR3 comprises 13 residues.

V gene TRBV5-1 combines with J gene TRBJ2-1; D not resolved. The CDR3 sequence is 17 residues long. The V end lost 2 bases, the J end lost 9 bases, and 24 bases lay between the germline ends. Per germline, CDR1 SGHRS and CDR2 YFSETQ. Here the CDR3 DNA reads TGCGCCAGCAGCTTCGTTGAAAATCTCGGCAGTAGACTTGAGCAGTTCTTC. This codes for CASSFVENLGSRLEQFF.

This chain uses TRBV6-5 with TRBJ2-7; D might be TRBD2 (6 bases). The CDR3 spans 14 residues. Germline V CDR1 and CDR2: MNHEY, SVGAGI. The V end was cut by 5 bases, the J end by 2 bases, with 13 bases between. CDR3 in DNA: TGTGCCAGCAGTCCTCGGGGAGGAGCCTACGAGCAGTACTTC. Amino acid sequence: CASSPRGGAYEQYF.

V and J are TRBV6-5 and TRBJ2-7; the match to TRBD1 covers 9 bases. This CDR3 contains 13 residues. The germline gives CDR1 MNHEY, CDR2 SVGAGI. V lost 7 bases, J lost 7 bases, and 8 bases stayed unmatched. CDR3 in amino acids: CASNPQGAVEQYF. The CDR3 coding sequence is TGTGCCAGCAACCCACAGGGGGCGGTGGAGCAGTACTTC.

The genes are TRBV6-5 and TRBJ2-7, with 8 bases aligning to TRBD1. Trimming at V came to 2 bases and at J to 6 bases, leaving 12 bases not matched to a gene. Germline values: CDR1 MNHEY, CDR2 SVGAGI. The CDR3 sequence is 16 residues long. CDR3 region: CASSYPSTGGGFEQYF. DNA for the CDR3: TGTGCCAGCAGTTACCCGAGCACAGGGGGAGGTTTCGAGCAGTACTTC.

The V and J genes are TRBV6-1 and TRBJ1-3, with TRBD1 matching over 12 bases. V lost 7 bases, J lost 6 bases, and 7 bases stayed unmatched. This CDR3 is 15 amino acids long. Per germline, CDR1 MNHNS and CDR2 SASEGT. CDR3 loop: CASNAPGQGANTIYF. Here the CDR3 DNA reads TGTGCCAGCAACGCGCCGGGACAGGGGGCAAACACCATATATTTT.

V usage is TRBV5-4 and J usage is TRBJ2-4; D may be TRBD1 (5 bases). Trimming stripped 3 bases from V and 5 bases from J, with 18 bases between. The CDR3 is 16 amino acids. Germline CDR1 and CDR2: SGHNT and YYREEE (reference sequence). The CDR3 bases are TGTGCCAGCAGCTCAAAGGGCAAGGGGTTGGAAAACATTCAGTACTTC. Encoded protein: CASSSKGKGLENIQYF.

The chain links TRBV24-1 to TRBJ2-2, with TRBD1 identical over 7 bases. This CDR3 is 16 amino acids long. J was trimmed by 3 bases and V by 4 bases; bases with no gene match: 7. From germline, CDR1 is KGHDR and CDR2 SFDVKD. The CDR3 DNA reads as TGTGCCACCAGTGACTCCGGGACAGAGTACACCGGGGAGCTGTTTTTT. Translating gives CATSDSGTEYTGELFF.

V gene TRBV18 combines with J gene TRBJ1-2; maybe TRBD1 (6 bases). Germline V lookup: CDR1 KGHSH, CDR2 LQKENI. This CDR3 region has 13 residues. Trimming removed 0 bases from V and 4 bases from J, with 6 bases in between. The CDR3 loop is CASSPPGAYGYTF. For the CDR3, the DNA is TGTGCCAGCTCACCACCGGGGGCCTATGGCTACACCTTC.

This chain connects TRBV10-1 to TRBJ1-1; the D gene is possibly TRBD1 (5 bases). The CDR3 totals 13 residues. Trimming took off 5 bases at V and 0 bases at J, with 7 bases between the two ends. Per germline, CDR1 WNHNN and CDR2 SYGVQD (reference sequence). The chain's CDR3 is CASSPQVNTEAFF. CDR3 DNA: TGCGCCAGCAGTCCACAGGTGAACACTGAAGCTTTCTTT.

This sequence joins TRBV5-1 and TRBJ1-2; D is perhaps TRBD1 (6 bases). The CDR3 is 16 residues long. Germline V gene data show CDR1 as SGHRS and CDR2 as YFSETQ. Trimming removed 4 bases from V and 4 bases from J, with 20 bases in between. DNA for the CDR3: TGCGCCAGCAGCCAAAACAGGGTACCTTTAAGCTATGGCTACACCTTC. It translates to CASSQNRVPLSYGYTF.

The genes are TRBV7-9 and TRBJ1-1, with D perhaps matching TRBD1 (5 bases). The CDR3 is 15 amino acids. The germline CDR1 and CDR2 sequences are SEHNR and FQNEAQ (reference sequence). Between the trimmed V and J ends, which lost 1 base and 4 bases, there was a span of 13 bases. The CDR3 region is CASSLGRGFGTEAFF. For the CDR3, the DNA is TGTGCCAGCAGCTTAGGGAGGGGATTCGGCACTGAAGCTTTCTTT.

This clone was seen a few times. The chain links TRBV7-9 to TRBJ1-2; 7 bases fit TRBD1. The CDR3 is 13 amino acids. From germline, CDR1 is SEHNR and CDR2 FQNEAQ (reference sequence). Trimming took 3 bases from V and 7 from J; bases not matched to a gene: 5. CDR3 in amino acids: CASSFGTVPGYTF. Here the CDR3 DNA reads TGTGCCAGCAGCTTTGGGACAGTCCCTGGCTACACCTTC.

This clone was found once. The chain employs TRBV19 and TRBJ1-5; the match to TRBD1 covers 7 bases. Per the germline V gene, CDR1 is LNHDA and CDR2 is SQIVND (reference sequence). The CDR3 is 12 residues long. Trimming took 10 bases from V and 6 from J; bases not matched to a gene: 6. The CDR3 here is CATGTALQPQHF. The DNA of the CDR3 is TGTGCCACCGGGACAGCGCTTCAGCCCCAGCATTTT.

The V gene is TRBV6-5, the J gene TRBJ1-4; 7 positions match TRBD1. V trimming: 5 bases; J trimming: 4 bases; junction bases outside the gene matches: 4. The CDR3 contains 14 residues. The germline gives CDR1 MNHEY, CDR2 SVGAGI. CDR3 residues: CASSRNRGNEKLFF. The CDR3 DNA is TGTGCCAGCAGTCGGAACAGGGGTAATGAAAAACTGTTTTTT.

This sequence joins TRBV19 and TRBJ2-5; possibly TRBD1 for D (6 bases). Germline values: CDR1 LNHDA, CDR2 SQIVND (reference sequence). This CDR3 has 18 residues. Trimming left V 3 bases short and J 0 bases short, with 20 bases between. CDR3 loop: CASSIKGPGAQYQETQYF. The CDR3, as DNA: TGTGCCAGTAGTATCAAAGGTCCAGGGGCGCAGTACCAAGAGACCCAGTACTTC.

The V and J genes are TRBV28 and TRBJ2-3; 7 positions match TRBD2. The CDR3 has 15 residues. V was pared by 5 bases and J by 5 bases, with 10 bases of the junction left unmatched. Germline V lookup: CDR1 MDHEN, CDR2 SYDVKM. The DNA for the CDR3 is TGTGCCAGCAGTCCGGGGGGAAGGGCCAAAGATACGCAGTATTTT. It codes for CASSPGGRAKDTQYF.

V is TRBV5-1 and J is TRBJ1-6; no clear D gene. Germline V gene data show CDR1 as SGHRS and CDR2 as YFSETQ. The CDR3 extends over 18 amino acids. Between the trimmed V and J ends, which lost 0 bases and 0 bases, there was a span of 13 bases. CDR3 nucleotide sequence: TGCGCCAGCAGCTTGGCCGGTGTCCGAAGCTCCTATAATTCACCCCTCCACTTT. This codes for CASSLAGVRSSYNSPLHF. The full variable domain, in which reference TRBV5-1 and TRBJ1-6 provide the parts outside the CDR3, is KAGVTQTPRYLIKTRGQQVTLSCSPISGHRSVSWYQQTPGQGLQFLFEYFSETQRNKGNFPGRFSGRQFSNSRSEMNVSTLELGDSALYLCASSLAGVRSSYNSPLHFGNGTRLTVT.

The chain links TRBV5-1 to TRBJ2-1; no clear D. The CDR3 length is 12 residues. Between the trimmed V and J ends, which lost 0 bases and 7 bases, there was a span of 5 bases. The germline gives CDR1 SGHRS, CDR2 YFSETQ. DNA for the CDR3: TGCGCCAGCAGCTTGGTTCGGAATGAGCAGTTCTTC. This sequence encodes CASSLVRNEQFF.

This chain uses TRBV25-1 with TRBJ1-2; 8 bases agree with TRBD1. Losses at the gene ends were 3 bases for V and 6 bases for J; bases not matched to a gene: 3. Germline loops: CDR1 MGHDK, CDR2 SYGVNS. The CDR3 spans 13 residues. The CDR3 coding sequence is TGTGCCAGCAGTGACCGACAGGGGAATGGCTACACCTTC. Its translation: CASSDRQGNGYTF.

This clone was picked up one time. The chain joins TRBV6-5 to TRBJ1-5, with 8 positions matching TRBD1. Per germline, CDR1 MNHEY and CDR2 SVGAGI. This CDR3 contains 14 residues. V dropped 2 bases and J dropped 10; count of bases not matched to a gene: 7. The CDR3, as DNA: TGTGCCAGCAGTTACGCACAGGGGGGGTTACCCCAGCATTTT. This codes for CASSYAQGGLPQHF.

V gene TRBV10-2 combines with J gene TRBJ1-5, with D unclear. CDR3 length equals 13 residues. V lost 1 base and J 4 bases, leaving 5 bases between the germline ends. CDR1 and CDR2 from the germline V gene are WSHSY and SAAADI. Here the CDR3 reads CASSEYINQPQHF. Here the CDR3 DNA reads TGCGCCAGCAGTGAGTACATAAATCAGCCCCAGCATTTT.

V gene TRBV29-1 combines with J gene TRBJ2-1; D possibly corresponds to TRBD1 (5 bases). Trimming removed 4 bases from V and 1 base from J, with 11 bases in between. Germline V gene sequence: CDR1 SQVTM, CDR2 ANQGSEA. CDR3 length: 14 residues. The CDR3 loop reads CSVVREGSYNEQFF. The CDR3 DNA sequence: TGCAGCGTTGTCAGGGAAGGTTCCTACAATGAGCAGTTCTTC.

This sequence joins TRBV7-9 and TRBJ1-1; D may be TRBD1 (6 bases). Germline CDR1 SEHNR, CDR2 FQNEAQ (reference sequence). This CDR3 comprises 16 residues. V lost 3 bases, J lost 1 base, and 15 bases lay in between. The CDR3 DNA is TGTGCCAGCAGCTTGGGCACAGGGAGAACGAACACTGAAGCTTTCTTT. It encodes CASSLGTGRTNTEAFF.